The subject of this entry is one TCR beta chain. With V trimmed by 11 bases and J by 0 bases, 9 bases remained unmatched. The germline CDR1 and CDR2 sequences are SNHLY and FYNNEI. This CDR3 is 15 amino acids long. This sample was taken from a study of blood T cell repertoires in COVID-19. Assay: immunoSEQ multiplex PCR; the TCRdb copy retains only in-frame clones and omits some. The sample carries 100,000 to 150,000 clones, roughly 90% recorded once. The sequenced material came from peripheral blood. This TCR was sampled from a man aged 55-75 years with COVID-19, enrolled during active disease. The rearrangement links TRBV2 to TRBJ1-5; 8 bases are a match to TRBD1. CDR3: CAGKTGANSNQPQHF. CDR3 coding DNA: TGTGCCGGCAAGACAGGGGCCAATAGCAATCAGCCCCAGCATTTT.